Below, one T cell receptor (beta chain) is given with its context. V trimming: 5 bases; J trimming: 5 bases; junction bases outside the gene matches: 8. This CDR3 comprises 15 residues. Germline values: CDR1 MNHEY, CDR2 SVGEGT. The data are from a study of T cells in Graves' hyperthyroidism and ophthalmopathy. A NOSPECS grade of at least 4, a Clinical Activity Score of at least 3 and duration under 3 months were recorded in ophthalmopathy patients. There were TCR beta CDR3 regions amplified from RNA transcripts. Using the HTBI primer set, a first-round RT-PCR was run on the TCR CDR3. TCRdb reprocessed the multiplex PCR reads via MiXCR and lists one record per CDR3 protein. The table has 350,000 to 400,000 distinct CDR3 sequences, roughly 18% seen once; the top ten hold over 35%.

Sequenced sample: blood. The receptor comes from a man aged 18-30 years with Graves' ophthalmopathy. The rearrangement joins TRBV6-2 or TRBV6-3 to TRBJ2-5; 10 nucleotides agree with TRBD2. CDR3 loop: CASSDPGLADETQYF. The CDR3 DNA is TGTGCCAGCAGTGACCCTGGACTAGCGGACGAGACCCAGTACTTC.